The sequence of this TCR beta chain was determined in a study of spatial heterogeneity in lung cancer. Study-level background: Each time, sequencing found more beta-chain sequences than alpha-chain sequences.

The time point denotes: sample taken at primary tumor resection. Patients with untreated early-stage non-small cell lung cancer, numbering around 71, were the donors. CDR1 is SGHAT and CDR2 is FQNNGV in the germline V gene. V gave up 5 bases and J gave up 4 bases; unmatched junction bases: 8. The CDR3 has 16 residues. On each TCR cDNA molecule, a unique molecular identifier was present. MiXCR was run by TCRdb on the 5' RACE reads, yielding one entry per CDR3 protein. The sample yields about 2,800 distinct CDR3 sequences, 10% to 13% seen once. This clonotype is medium-sized in the sample. Its antigen is currently unknown. The study, taken as a whole, reports: Nonsynonymous mutation counts, ubiquitous and regional, were tracked by the respective counts of ubiquitous and regional expanded TCRs. In tumors, expanded intratumoral alpha and beta TCR counts tracked mutation counts.

This clonotype originated in a male donor with early-stage non-small cell lung cancer. This chain links TRBV11-2 with TRBJ2-5; 12 nucleotides match TRBD2. The input for sequencing was lung tumor tissue, taken at surgery. CDR3 nucleotide sequence: TGTGCCAGCAGCGCCGGACTAGCGGGGCGTCGAGAGACCCAGTACTTC. Its protein is CASSAGLAGRRETQYF.